The T cell receptor (beta chain) under discussion was sequenced for a study of T-cell memory formation after mild COVID-19 (dated by TCRdb to the early 2020s). Regarding the study in general: TCR sequence clusters from the two donors were found to be largely donor specific. In a couple of donors, T-cell clones that expanded and contracted after mild COVID-19 were followed by sequencing TCRalpha and TCRbeta repertoires longitudinally. Two young, previously healthy adult volunteers, one female and one male, were included in the cohort. The research as a whole found: SARS-CoV-2 specificity was not confirmed for the second-wave clones peaking on day 37. The detection of some responding clones in pre-infection memory suggests that pre-existing cross-reactive memory T cells joined the SARS-CoV-2 response. Balanced CD4/CD8 phenotypes were observed for clones contracting from day 15 to 85, whereas a bias towards CD4+ was observed for a second wave of clones expanding from day 15 to 37. The study covered only a couple of mild cases, and larger cohorts including severe cases with pre-infection samples were considered necessary. Contracting CD4+ clones turned up mainly in the CM and EM memory subsets, whereas EMRA was where CD8+ clones were enriched.

On this clonotype itself: No cognate antigen has been identified for it. No much larger clone is present one base from it, and per-base qualities are unavailable.

Ficoll-Paque density gradient centrifugation was used to isolate PBMCs. From its cysteine to its phenylalanine, the CDR3 spans 15 amino acids. The read is trimmed to its CDR3 DNA, 45 bases read in frame from base 1. Germline trimming amounts to 5 bases on V and 5 bases on J, with 6 as the count of junction bases outside the gene matches. CDR1 and CDR2, looked up from the germline V gene (reference sequence), are MNHNY and SVGAGI. Instrument on record: Illumina NovaSeq 6000. TCRalpha and TCRbeta cDNA libraries were constructed by 5'RACE with constant-segment primers, with sample barcodes and unique molecular identifiers being introduced. RNA was extracted from every sample with Trizol reagent. The libraries were amplified in two PCR steps, and the second step added a second sample barcode and Illumina TruSeq adapters. Sequencing of the libraries was done on an Illumina NovaSeq, producing 2 x 150 bp paired-end reads. The study's processing was this. With migec v1.2.7, reads were demultiplexed and then collapsed into UMI-guided consensus sequences. Using mixcr v2.1.11, the UMI consensuses were aligned to TRA and TRB V and J templates and assembled into clonotypes. A clonotype was counted as expanded or contracted only when both edgeR and NoisET called the clonotype significant, with the noise models trained on biological replicates. For edgeR calls, a false discovery rate-adjusted p below 0.01 and a log2 fold-change threshold of 1 were applied. As an exploratory analysis of dynamics, PCA with hierarchical clustering was applied to max-normalized trajectories of the 1000 most abundant clonotypes. Separately sequenced CD4+ and CD8+ repertoires were used to assign a CD4 or CD8 phenotype to each responding clone. TCRdb's own reprocessing of the public reads used fastp at Q25 and MiXCR and kept productive beta chains. CDR3 protein duplicates are merged, each entry listing the most common genes and DNA. These V and J calls originate from TCRdb's pipeline instead of the authors' own analysis. Present in this sample are about 350,000 distinct CDR3 sequences, approximately 22% of which were seen just once. The ten largest clones represent around 20% of the sample.

The clonotype was recovered from a man in his late teens or twenties who had mild COVID-19 (a few samples of this study predate the infection). The sample titles of this study are shuffled in the database, so cell type and time point are left out; the donor was told from shared clones. The sample taken for sequencing was PBMCs or a T cell subset sorted from them (not recorded which). Recombination connected TRBV6-6 to TRBJ2-5; 12 junctional bases match TRBD2. The CDR3 reads as follows: CASSPSGGAGETQYF. The DNA sequence reads TGTGCCAGCAGTCCTAGCGGGGGGGCAGGGGAGACCCAGTACTTC.